This TCR beta chain came from a study of Graves' ophthalmopathy and Graves' hyperthyroidism. RNA transcripts yielded amplified TCR beta CDR3 regions. First-round RT-PCR relied on HTBI primers, and a second-round multiplex PCR came next. From the multiplex PCR reads, TCRdb called clonotypes with MiXCR, one entry per CDR3 protein. The sample shows 500,000 to 700,000 distinct CDR3 sequences, about a fifth of them seen only once. CDR3 length: 15 amino acids. Germline V CDR1 and CDR2: MNHNS, SASEGT. V lost 6 bases, J lost 0 bases, and 14 bases lay in between. The PBMC fraction was derived from around 9.5 ml of fresh peripheral blood.

J is TRBJ1-1 and V is TRBV6-1; D ambiguous. Input material: peripheral blood. The TCR originated in a woman younger than 35 with stable Graves' hyperthyroidism. Some clones in this sample may be carry-over from other donors' samples. This CDR3 reads CASRRVGIMNTEAFF. In DNA form, the CDR3 reads TGTGCCAGCAGACGCGTGGGGATCATGAACACTGAAGCTTTCTTT.